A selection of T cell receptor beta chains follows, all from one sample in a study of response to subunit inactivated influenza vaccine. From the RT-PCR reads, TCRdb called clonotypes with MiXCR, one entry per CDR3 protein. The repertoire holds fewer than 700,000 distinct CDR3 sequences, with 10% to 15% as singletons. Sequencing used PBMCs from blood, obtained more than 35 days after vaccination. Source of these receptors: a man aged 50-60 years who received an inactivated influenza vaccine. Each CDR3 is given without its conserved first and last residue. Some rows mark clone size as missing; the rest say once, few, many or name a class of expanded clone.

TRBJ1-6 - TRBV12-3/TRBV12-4 ASSLVSPPSNGIPLH
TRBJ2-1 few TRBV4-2 ASSRVGLAGGNYNEQF
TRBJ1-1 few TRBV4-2 ASSSGEMNTEAF
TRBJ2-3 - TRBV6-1 ASSIRDRVLAGDSDTQY
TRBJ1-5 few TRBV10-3 AISARSNQPQH
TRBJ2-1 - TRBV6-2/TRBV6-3 ASSYISGGLYNEQF
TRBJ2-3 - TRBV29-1 RALGLAGDTQY
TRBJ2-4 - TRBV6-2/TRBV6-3 ASSTQGSDIQY
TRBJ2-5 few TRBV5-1 ASSLEAGGETQY
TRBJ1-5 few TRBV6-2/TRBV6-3 ASSQTGNGNQPQH
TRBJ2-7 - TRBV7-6 ASSLPTGLPL
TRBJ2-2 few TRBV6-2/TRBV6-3 ASRSWDGELF
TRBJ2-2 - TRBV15 ATSRRNTGELF
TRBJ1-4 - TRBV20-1 SARGPTGQYNEKLF
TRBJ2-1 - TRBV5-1 ASSLTGESEQF
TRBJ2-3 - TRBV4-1 ASSLTGTDTDTQY
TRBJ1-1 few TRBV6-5 ASIWTGGNTEAF
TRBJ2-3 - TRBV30 AWSKGNTDTQY
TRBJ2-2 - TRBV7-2 ASSPTSGTGELF
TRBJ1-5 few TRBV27 ATAGTAFQPQH
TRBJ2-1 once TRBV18 ASSPPAPRSDNEQF
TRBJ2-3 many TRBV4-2 ASSQDGDNTDTQY
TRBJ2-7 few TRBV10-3 AISGTLDSPKY
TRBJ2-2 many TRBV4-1 ASSQTGTGGLAGELF
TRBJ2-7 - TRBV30 AWSVLGWGEQY
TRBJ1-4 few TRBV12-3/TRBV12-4 ASSLGSPNEKLF
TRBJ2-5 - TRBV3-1 ASSQSFRETQY
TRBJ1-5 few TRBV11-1 ASSPQDGSQPQH
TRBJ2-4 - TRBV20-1 SASPRAGREGYKNIQY
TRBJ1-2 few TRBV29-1 SVEGQAYGYT
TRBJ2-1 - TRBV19 ASSFYGATEQF
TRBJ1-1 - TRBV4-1 ASSPGGLSLSTEAF
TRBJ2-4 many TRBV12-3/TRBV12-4 ASSRGNIQY
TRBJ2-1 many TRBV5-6 ASRLRMGGGEQF
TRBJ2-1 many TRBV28 ASSLTGTTYNEQF
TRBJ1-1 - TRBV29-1 SVDGWNTEAF
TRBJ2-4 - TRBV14 ASSQDFAGAKNIQY
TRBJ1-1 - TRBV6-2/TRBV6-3 ASSYGFEAF
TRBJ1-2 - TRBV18 ASSPPGGTENGYT
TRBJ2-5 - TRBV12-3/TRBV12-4 ASRNSETQY
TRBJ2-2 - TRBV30 AWSVLTSGGTGELF
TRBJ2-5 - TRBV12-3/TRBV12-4 ASSFQTAGATQY